The entry that follows covers one T cell receptor beta chain sequence. Distinct nucleotide sequences in the sample also encode this CDR3. The study counted Cohort 3 donors as recovered given two negative PCRs, clearance, or symptom resolution. These data come from a study of blood T cell repertoires in COVID-19. Original processing methods: For nucleated cells, counts were estimated from reference gene primer amplification. Measured with immunoSEQ multiplex PCR; TCRdb has only the in-frame clones, and not every one. The DNA was the basis for D and trimming; V, J and clone size are from that table. Of around 380,000 clones detected, approximately 87% appear once; the ten largest clones hold 1% to 1.5%. Trimming took off 4 bases at V and 2 bases at J, with 8 bases between the two ends. The CDR3 covers 13 residues. Looked up from germline, CDR1 is LGHDT and CDR2 is YNNKEL (reference sequence).

The chain joins TRBV3-1 (or the pseudogene TRBV3-2) to TRBJ1-1, with D possibly being TRBD1 (6 bases). This TCR was recovered from a man between 25 and 39 years old who had recovered from COVID-19. Sample: PBMCs or T cells enriched from blood (not recorded which). CDR3 DNA sequence: TGTGCCAGCAGCCTGACAGGAAACACTGAAGCTTTCTTT. As protein: CASSLTGNTEAFF.